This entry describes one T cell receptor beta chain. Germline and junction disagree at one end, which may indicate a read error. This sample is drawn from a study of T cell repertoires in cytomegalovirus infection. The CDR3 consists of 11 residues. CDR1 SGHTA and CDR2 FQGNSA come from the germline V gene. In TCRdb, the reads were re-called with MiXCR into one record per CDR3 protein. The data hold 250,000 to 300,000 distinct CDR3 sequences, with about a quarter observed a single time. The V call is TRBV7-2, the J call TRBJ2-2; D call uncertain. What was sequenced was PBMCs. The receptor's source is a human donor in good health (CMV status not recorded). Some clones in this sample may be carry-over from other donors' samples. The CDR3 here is CASTRSGELFF. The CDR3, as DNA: TGTGCCAGCACCAGATCCGGAGAGCTGTTTTTT.